The T cell receptor (beta chain) under discussion was sequenced for a study of blood T cell repertoires in COVID-19. Study-level information: From the United States, Italy and Spain came samples of acute and convalescent COVID-19. From T cells, B-cell-depleted T cells, or PBMCs came the material, which was cDNA or gDNA.

CDR3 length: 15 residues. The trim removed 6 bases at V and 2 bases at J, leaving 4 bases unmatched. The germline gives CDR1 MNHNY, CDR2 SVGAGI (reference sequence). Profiling relied on immunoSEQ multiplex PCR, and the TCRdb table lists in-frame clones only, not all of them. The table lists around 83,000 clones, under 90% of them singletons, with 13% to 15% in the top ten. This clone was recorded only once. This clonotype originated in a woman in her seventies with acute or convalescent COVID-19. The material sequenced was peripheral blood. V gene TRBV6-6 combines with J gene TRBJ2-6, with 7 bases aligning to TRBD1. CDR3 nucleotide sequence: TGTGCCAGCAGGCCCGACAGGGCTGGGGCCAACGTCCTGACTTTC. Translated, it gives CASRPDRAGANVLTF.